The 25 T cell receptor beta chains below were found in one sample sequenced in a study of cytomegalovirus exposure and HLA in healthy donors. Use of 60 Vbeta and 13 Jbeta primers characterized the PCR. The assay was immunoSEQ multiplex PCR, and TCRdb's table has in-frame clones only and misses some. Of about 140,000 clones in the sample, approximately 71% were seen once. Sample: PBMCs. All receptors come from a woman in her fifties or sixties in good health and CMV-seronegative.

The chain employs TRBV2 and TRBJ1-2, with D possibly being TRBD1 (5 bases). Germline values: CDR1 SNHLY, CDR2 FYNNEI. V was clipped by 6 bases and J by 3 bases, with 8 bases between them. The CDR3 totals 12 residues. CDR3 DNA: TGTGCCAGCAGCAGGGCGGACTATGGCTACACCTTC. This encodes CASSRADYGYTF.

This clone was seen a single time. This chain links TRBV4-3 with TRBJ2-1, with 12 bases aligning to TRBD2. The CDR3 extends over 18 amino acids. V dropped 9 bases and J dropped 7; count of bases not matched to a gene: 19. Germline V lookup: CDR1 LGHNA, CDR2 YSLEER. The CDR3 DNA sequence: TGCGCCAGTAGTATAGGGTTGACTAGCGGGGGAAACGGGAATGAGCAGTTCTTC. It encodes CASSIGLTSGGNGNEQFF.

The chain carries TRBV4-2 and TRBJ1-2; 7 nucleotides line up with TRBD1. Per the germline V gene, CDR1 is LGHNA and CDR2 is YNFKEQ. The CDR3 sequence is 13 residues long. Germline trimming cut 8 bases from V and 5 bases from J; bases unmatched to any gene: 8. The CDR3 loop is CASSYQGEYGYTF. The CDR3 DNA follows: TGTGCCAGCTCGTACCAGGGGGAGTATGGCTACACCTTC.

The rearrangement links TRBV6-6 to TRBJ2-2; 10 bases are a match to TRBD1. CDR3 length: 16 amino acids. V lost 5 bases, J lost 5 bases, and 8 bases stayed unmatched. Looked up from germline, CDR1 is MNHNY and CDR2 is SVGAGI (reference sequence). CDR3: CASSTLDRGGTGELFF. Here the CDR3 DNA reads TGTGCCAGCAGTACATTGGACAGGGGGGGTACCGGGGAGCTGTTTTTT.

V and J are TRBV2 and TRBJ2-1, with a possible D match to TRBD2 (5 bases). The germline gives CDR1 SNHLY, CDR2 FYNNEI. V was trimmed by 8 bases and J by 6 bases, leaving 14 bases between them. The CDR3 loop spans 13 amino acids. CDR3 DNA: TGTGCCAGCTTTCTAGCCCTGGGCAATGAGCAGTTCTTC. Its translation: CASFLALGNEQFF.

This clone was detected only a few times. This rearrangement joins TRBV10-3 to TRBJ1-1, with D possibly TRBD1 on 6 matching bases. CDR1 and CDR2 (germline): ENHRY, SYGVKD. V dropped 6 bases and J dropped 3 bases, with 29 bases sitting between them. The CDR3 totals 19 residues. CDR3 coding DNA: TGTGCCATCAGGGGTGCCTTAGACAGGACGGCCCGCACTTACACTGAAGCTTTCTTT. Its translation: CAIRGALDRTARTYTEAFF.

The chain's CDR3 is CASSPPGGF. In DNA, the CDR3 is TGTGCCAGCAGCCCCCCAGGCGGGTTC. The chain recombines TRBV21-1 with TRBJ2-7; the table's D call, TRBD2, was not checked against the DNA. TRBV21-1 is marked as a pseudogene. The CDR3 length is 9 residues.

The J gene is TRBJ1-1, the V gene TRBV7-9, with D perhaps matching TRBD1 (6 bases). CDR1 is SEHNR, CDR2 FQNEAQ, per germline (reference sequence). V was trimmed by 5 bases and J by 4 bases, leaving 17 bases between them. The CDR3 totals 15 residues. CDR3 amino acids: CASSPRTAWGTEAFF. The CDR3 DNA reads TGTGCCAGCAGCCCCAGGACAGCATGGGGCACTGAAGCTTTCTTT.

The chain couples TRBV7-6 to TRBJ1-2; possibly TRBD1 for D (5 bases). CDR1 SGHVS and CDR2 FNYEAQ come from the germline V gene. This CDR3 is 16 amino acids long. V was clipped by 5 bases and J by 0 bases, with 16 bases between them. The CDR3 sequence is CASSPLGGSTNYGYTF. The CDR3 nucleotides read TGTGCCAGCAGCCCCTTGGGGGGAAGTACTAACTATGGCTACACCTTC. Based on the CDR3 plus reference TRBV7-6 and TRBJ1-2, the full variable domain is GAGVSQSPRYKVTKRGQDVALRCDPISGHVSLYWYRQALGQGPEFLTYFNYEAQQDKSGLPNDRFSAERPEGSISTLTIQRTEQRDSAMYRCASSPLGGSTNYGYTFGSGTRLTVV.

This clone was found a few times. The chain recombines TRBV5-1 with TRBJ1-3; D ambiguous. The CDR3 contains 15 residues. Germline CDR1 and CDR2: SGHRS and YFSETQ. V was pared by 0 bases and J by 1 base, with 8 bases between. The CDR3 nucleotides are TGCGCCAGCAGCTTGGCTCCGGGATCTGGAAACACCATATATTTT. Its protein product is CASSLAPGSGNTIYF. The full variable domain, completed using reference TRBV5-1 and TRBJ1-3, is KAGVTQTPRYLIKTRGQQVTLSCSPISGHRSVSWYQQTPGQGLQFLFEYFSETQRNKGNFPGRFSGRQFSNSRSEMNVSTLELGDSALYLCASSLAPGSGNTIYFGEGSWLTVV.

The V call is TRBV4-1, the J call TRBJ2-5; 12 bases are shared with TRBD2. Germline V lookup: CDR1 MGHRA, CDR2 YSYEKL. The J segment lost 4 bases and the V segment lost 0 bases, leaving 6 bases of the junction unmatched. This CDR3 has 17 amino acids. This CDR3 reads CASSQDPSGGARETQYF. The CDR3 coding sequence is TGCGCCAGCAGCCAAGACCCTAGCGGGGGGGCACGAGAGACCCAGTACTTC.

The chain is built from TRBV6-6 and TRBJ2-2, with D possibly matching TRBD2 (5 bases). V lost 2 bases and J 0 bases, leaving 10 bases between the germline ends. The V gene's germline CDR1 is MNHNY and CDR2 SVGAGI (reference sequence). The CDR3 extends over 16 amino acids. The CDR3 reads CASSYGGGTNTGELFF. The CDR3 DNA sequence: TGTGCCAGCAGTTACGGAGGAGGCACGAACACCGGGGAGCTGTTTTTT.

This clone was counted a few times. The chain carries TRBV2 and TRBJ1-1; tentative D call: TRBD1 (6 bases). Germline CDR1 is SNHLY and CDR2 is FYNNEI. V lost 7 bases to trimming and J lost 3 bases, with 12 bases between them. The CDR3 has 13 amino acids. The CDR3 bases are TGTGCCAGCAAGAAGGACAGAGACACTGAAGCTTTCTTT. This encodes CASKKDRDTEAFF.

The chain couples TRBV30 to TRBJ1-2; 8 bases agree with TRBD1. The CDR3 totals 14 residues. V lost 2 bases to trimming and J lost 4 bases; unmatched junction nucleotides: 6. Germline CDR1 and CDR2: GTSNPN and SVGIG (reference sequence). The chain's CDR3 is CAWSPDRGGYGYTF. CDR3 coding DNA: TGTGCCTGGAGTCCCGACAGGGGCGGCTATGGCTACACCTTC.

The chain has TRBV5-8 and TRBJ1-2, with D perhaps matching TRBD1 (5 bases). Germline CDR1 reads SGHTS; CDR2 reads YDEGEE. With 1 base removed from V and 8 bases from J, the gap between germline ends came to 12 bases. The CDR3 is made up of 13 amino acids. The CDR3 DNA reads TGTGCCAGCAGCTTGCTGTCAGGGTACGGCTACACCTTC. Translating gives CASSLLSGYGYTF.

The chain couples TRBV2 to TRBJ2-7; 7 bases are a match to TRBD1. The CDR3 covers 13 residues. V lost 5 bases and J lost 3; bases outside the gene matches: 4. Per germline, CDR1 SNHLY and CDR2 FYNNEI. The CDR3 bases are TGTGCCAGCAGTACACGACAGGGCTACGAGCAGTACTTC. Its protein is CASSTRQGYEQYF.

The chain is built from TRBV9 and TRBJ2-1; possibly TRBD2 for D (5 bases). Trimming stripped 8 bases from V and 8 bases from J, with 14 bases between. Germline CDR1 reads SGDLS; CDR2 reads YYNGEE. The CDR3 length is 12 residues. The CDR3 nucleotides read TGTGCCAGTAATCCGGGAAGCGATGAGCAGTTCTTC. Its translation is CASNPGSDEQFF. Complete variable domain (other parts from reference TRBV9 and TRBJ2-1): DSGVTQTPKHLITATGQRVTLRCSPRSGDLSVYWYQQSLDQGLQFLIQYYNGEERAKGNILERFSAQQFPDLHSELNLSSLELGDSALYFCASNPGSDEQFFGPGTRLTVL.

This chain connects TRBV19 to TRBJ1-2; a weak D match, TRBD1 (6 bases). Germline V gene data show CDR1 as LNHDA and CDR2 as SQIVND (reference sequence). CDR3 size: 17 residues. Trimming took 10 bases from V and 4 from J, leaving 28 bases between them. The CDR3, as DNA: TGTGCCACAACTGCCGGGACACTTTTAAGCGGGATCTATGGCTACACCTTC. The encoded protein is CATTAGTLLSGIYGYTF.

As regards this clone: Other DNA variants within this sample encode the same CDR3. V is TRBV27 and J is TRBJ2-3; D is unresolved. In germline, CDR1 is MNHEY, CDR2 SMNVEV (reference sequence). V shed 6 bases and J shed 1 base, with 8 bases lying between them. CDR3 length: 13 residues. The CDR3 coding sequence is TGTGCCAGCAGCTTACGGGGCACAGATACGCAGTATTTT. This codes for CASSLRGTDTQYF.

This clone was seen only a few times. The V call is TRBV7-6, the J call TRBJ2-5; TRBD1 matches 7 bases. The CDR3 has 14 residues. Trimming cost V 9 bases and J 2 bases; bases outside gene matches: 9. CDR1 is SGHVS, CDR2 FNYEAQ, per germline. This CDR3 is CASLGTEEQETQYF. DNA of the CDR3: TGTGCCAGTCTTGGGACAGAAGAACAAGAGACCCAGTACTTC.

The genes are TRBV18 and TRBJ2-3, with 8 bases fitting TRBD1. This CDR3 spans 14 amino acids. Germline CDR1 is KGHSH and CDR2 is LQKENI. V was pared by 8 bases and J by 4 bases, with 8 bases of the junction left unmatched. For the CDR3, the DNA is TGTGCCAGCACCAGACAGGGGAAGGCAGATACGCAGTATTTT. Its protein is CASTRQGKADTQYF.

The V call is TRBV7-2, the J call TRBJ2-5; 9 bases line up with TRBD2. Germline loops: CDR1 SGHTA, CDR2 FQGNSA. Trimming took 4 bases from V and 4 from J; bases not matched to a gene: 7. The CDR3 sequence is 15 residues long. CDR3 nucleotides: TGTGCCAGCAGCTCTGCGATAGCGGGGGCAGAGACCCAGTACTTC. Amino acid sequence: CASSSAIAGAETQYF.

V is TRBV10-3 and J is TRBJ2-7, with 9 positions matching TRBD1. This CDR3 is 14 amino acids long. Trimming at V came to 3 bases and at J to 3 bases, leaving 3 bases not matched to a gene. Germline V gives CDR1 ENHRY, CDR2 SYGVKD. The CDR3 DNA reads as TGTGCCATCAGTGAAGGACAGGGGCTCTACGAGCAGTACTTC. Translating it yields CAISEGQGLYEQYF.

The V and J genes are TRBV15 and TRBJ1-5, with a tentative D call TRBD1 (5 bases). The germline V gene encodes CDR1 LNHNV and CDR2 YYDKDF (reference sequence). With 0 bases removed from V and 4 bases from J, the gap between germline ends came to 13 bases. The CDR3 runs to 16 residues. The CDR3 sequence is CATSRDIRGWNQPQHF. The DNA for the CDR3 is TGTGCCACCAGCAGAGATATAAGGGGCTGGAATCAGCCCCAGCATTTT.

The rearrangement uses TRBV9 and TRBJ2-3; 7 bases agree with TRBD1. Per germline, CDR1 SGDLS and CDR2 YYNGEE. This CDR3 has 14 residues. V was pared by 0 bases and J by 5 bases, with 3 bases of the junction left unmatched. The CDR3 is CASSVDRGLDTQYF. The CDR3 DNA reads as TGTGCCAGCAGCGTAGACAGGGGATTAGATACGCAGTATTTT.